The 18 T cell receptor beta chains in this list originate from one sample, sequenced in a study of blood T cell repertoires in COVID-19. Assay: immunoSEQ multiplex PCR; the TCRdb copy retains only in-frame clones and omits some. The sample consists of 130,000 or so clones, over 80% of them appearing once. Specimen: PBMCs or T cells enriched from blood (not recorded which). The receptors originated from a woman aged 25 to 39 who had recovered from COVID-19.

Written as DNA, the CDR3 is TGTGCCAGCTCACCAGTGACAGGAAACACCGGGGAGCTGTTTTTT. This translates into CASSPVTGNTGELFF. The V call is TRBV18, the J call TRBJ2-2; TRBD1 is a possible D gene (6 bases). The CDR3 runs 15 residues. Trimming removed 2 bases at V and 2 bases at J, with 9 bases between. Germline V CDR1 and CDR2: KGHSH, LQKENI.

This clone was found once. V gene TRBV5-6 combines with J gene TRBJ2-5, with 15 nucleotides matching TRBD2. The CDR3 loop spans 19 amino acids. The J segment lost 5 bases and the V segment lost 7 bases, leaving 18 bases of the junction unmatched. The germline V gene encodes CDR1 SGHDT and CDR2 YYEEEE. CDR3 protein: CASSLGVGGLAGGPETQYF. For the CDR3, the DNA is TGTGCCAGCTCCCTTGGGGTTGGGGGACTAGCGGGAGGCCCGGAGACCCAGTACTTC. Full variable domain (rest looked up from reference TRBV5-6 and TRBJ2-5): DAGVTQSPTHLIKTRGQQVTLRCSPKSGHDTVSWYQQALGQGPQFIFQYYEEEERQRGNFPDRFSGHQFPNYSSELNVNALLLGDSALYLCASSLGVGGLAGGPETQYFGPGTRLLVL.

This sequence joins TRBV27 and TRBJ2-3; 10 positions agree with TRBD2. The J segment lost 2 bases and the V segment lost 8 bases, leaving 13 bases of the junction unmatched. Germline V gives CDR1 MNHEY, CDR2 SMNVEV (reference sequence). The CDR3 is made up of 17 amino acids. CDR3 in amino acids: CASSLAGRPLLTDTQYF. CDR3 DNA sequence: TGTGCCAGCTCACTAGCGGGAAGACCACTACTCACAGATACGCAGTATTTT.

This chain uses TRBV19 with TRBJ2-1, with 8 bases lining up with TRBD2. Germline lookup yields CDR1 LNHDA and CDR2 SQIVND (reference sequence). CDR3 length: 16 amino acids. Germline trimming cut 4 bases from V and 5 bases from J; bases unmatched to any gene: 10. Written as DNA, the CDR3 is TGTGCCAGTAGTAACGGGGCGGGAGGCGTTGACAATGAGCAGTTCTTC. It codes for CASSNGAGGVDNEQFF.

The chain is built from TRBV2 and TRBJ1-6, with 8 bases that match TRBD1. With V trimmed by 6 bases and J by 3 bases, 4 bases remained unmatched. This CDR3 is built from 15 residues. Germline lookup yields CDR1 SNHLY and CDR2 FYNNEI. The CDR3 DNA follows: TGTGCCAGCAGCAACGACAGGGGCTATAATTCACCCCTCCACTTT. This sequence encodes CASSNDRGYNSPLHF. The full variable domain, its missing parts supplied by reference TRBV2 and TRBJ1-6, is EPEVTQTPSHQVTQMGQEVILRCVPISNHLYFYWYRQILGQKVEFLVSFYNNEISEKSEIFDDQFSVERPDGSNFTLKIRSTKLEDSAMYFCASSNDRGYNSPLHFGNGTRLTVT.

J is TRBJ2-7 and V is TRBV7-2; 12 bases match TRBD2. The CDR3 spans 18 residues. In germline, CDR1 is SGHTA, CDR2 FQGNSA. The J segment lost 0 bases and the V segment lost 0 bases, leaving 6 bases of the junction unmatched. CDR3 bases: TGTGCCAGCAGCTTAGCGGGACTAGCGGGTCCGAGCTCCTACGAGCAGTACTTC. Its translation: CASSLAGLAGPSSYEQYF.

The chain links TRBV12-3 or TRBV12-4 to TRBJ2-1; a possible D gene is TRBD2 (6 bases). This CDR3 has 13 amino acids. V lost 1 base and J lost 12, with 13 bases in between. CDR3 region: CASSLGRGLGQFF. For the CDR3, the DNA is TGTGCCAGCAGTTTAGGACGGGGACTCGGGCAGTTCTTC.

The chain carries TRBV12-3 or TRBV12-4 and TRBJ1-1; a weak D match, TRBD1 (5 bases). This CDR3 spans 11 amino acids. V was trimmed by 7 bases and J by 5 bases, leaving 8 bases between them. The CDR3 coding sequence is TGTGCCAGCACCCAGGGAACTGAAGCTTTCTTT. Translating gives CASTQGTEAFF.

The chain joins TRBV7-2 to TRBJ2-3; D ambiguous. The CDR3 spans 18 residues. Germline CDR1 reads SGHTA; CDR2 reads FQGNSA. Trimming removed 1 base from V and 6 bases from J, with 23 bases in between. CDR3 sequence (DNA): TGTGCCAGCAGCTTAGTGATAAACTTGCTCCCCCCCCGGGATACGCAGTATTTT. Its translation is CASSLVINLLPPRDTQYF.

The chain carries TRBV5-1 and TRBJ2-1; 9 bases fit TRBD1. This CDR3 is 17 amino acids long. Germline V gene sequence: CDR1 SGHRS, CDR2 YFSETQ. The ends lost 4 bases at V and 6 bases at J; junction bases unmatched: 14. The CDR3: CASSVTGTGTPVNEQFF. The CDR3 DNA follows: TGCGCCAGCAGCGTAACCGGGACAGGGACTCCTGTCAATGAGCAGTTCTTC.

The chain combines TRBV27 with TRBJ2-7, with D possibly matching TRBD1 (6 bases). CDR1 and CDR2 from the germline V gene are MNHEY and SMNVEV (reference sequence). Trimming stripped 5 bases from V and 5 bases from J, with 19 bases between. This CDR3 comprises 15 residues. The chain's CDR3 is CASSTYQGMSHEQYF. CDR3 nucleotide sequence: TGTGCCAGCAGTACATATCAGGGGATGAGCCACGAGCAGTACTTC.

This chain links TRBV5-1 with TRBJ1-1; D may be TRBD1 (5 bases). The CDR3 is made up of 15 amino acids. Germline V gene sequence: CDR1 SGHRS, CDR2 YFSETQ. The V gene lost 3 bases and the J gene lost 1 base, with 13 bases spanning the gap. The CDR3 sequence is CASSYPGGGNTEAFF. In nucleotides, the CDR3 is TGCGCCAGCAGCTACCCCGGGGGGGGGAACACTGAAGCTTTCTTT.

CDR3 nucleotides: TGTGCCAGCAGCTTTCGATCCTCGGGGACTTTTGAGACCCAGTACTTC. This translates into CASSFRSSGTFETQYF. V gene TRBV7-2 combines with J gene TRBJ2-5, with D maybe TRBD2 (6 bases). There are 16 residues in the CDR3. V was cut by 3 bases and J by 5 bases, with 19 bases left in between. The germline CDR1 and CDR2 sequences are SGHTA and FQGNSA.

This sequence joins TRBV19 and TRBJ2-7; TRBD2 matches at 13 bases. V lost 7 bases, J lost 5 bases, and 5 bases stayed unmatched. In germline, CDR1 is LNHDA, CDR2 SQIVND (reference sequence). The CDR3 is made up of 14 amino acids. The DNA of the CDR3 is TGTGCCAGTACGGGACTAGCGGGATCCGACGAGCAGTACTTC. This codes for CASTGLAGSDEQYF.

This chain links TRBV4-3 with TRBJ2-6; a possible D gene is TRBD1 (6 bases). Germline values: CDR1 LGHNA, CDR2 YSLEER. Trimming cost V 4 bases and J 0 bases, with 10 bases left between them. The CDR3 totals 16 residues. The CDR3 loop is CASSLVRGSGANVLTF. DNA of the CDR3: TGCGCCAGCAGCCTGGTCAGGGGCTCTGGGGCCAACGTCCTGACTTTC.

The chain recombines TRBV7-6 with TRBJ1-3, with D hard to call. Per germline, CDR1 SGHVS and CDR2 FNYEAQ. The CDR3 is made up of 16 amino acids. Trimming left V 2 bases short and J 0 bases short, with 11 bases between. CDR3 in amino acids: CASSLNPGYSGNTIYF. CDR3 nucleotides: TGTGCCAGCAGCTTAAACCCGGGGTACTCTGGAAACACCATATATTTT.

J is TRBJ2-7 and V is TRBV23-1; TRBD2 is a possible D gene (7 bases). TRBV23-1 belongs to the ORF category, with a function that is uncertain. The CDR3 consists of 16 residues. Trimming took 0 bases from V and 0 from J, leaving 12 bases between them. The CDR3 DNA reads TGCGCCAGCAGTCAATCGAGGGGGGGTTACTCCTACGAGCAGTACTTC. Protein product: CASSQSRGGYSYEQYF.

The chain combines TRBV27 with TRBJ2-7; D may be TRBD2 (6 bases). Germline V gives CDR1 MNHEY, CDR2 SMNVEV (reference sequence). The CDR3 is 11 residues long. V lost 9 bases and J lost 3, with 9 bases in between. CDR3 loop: CASGGIYEQYF. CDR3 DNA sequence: TGTGCCAGTGGAGGGATCTACGAGCAGTACTTC.